This entry is about one TCR beta chain. Its specificity is not known. The source of the sample is a study of T-cell reconstitution after alpha-beta-depleted transplantation in children. V lost 4 bases and J lost 8; bases outside the gene matches: 7. Germline lookup yields CDR1 SGHTA and CDR2 FQGNSA. CDR3 length: 15 residues. General observations from the study: The origin of alpha-beta T cells about two months after transplant was reportedly several hundred expanded graft clones. The origin of high day-60 TCRbeta diversity in some patients lay in surviving recipient T cells and thymic progenitors. A year had passed since transplant, and T-cell counts and diversity by then came mostly from newly produced T cells.

This sample's TCRbeta library carried unique molecular identifier barcodes. Each CDR3 protein gets one entry after TCRdb re-called the PCR reads with MiXCR. The table shows approximately 190,000 distinct CDR3 sequences, with 8.4% occurring only once. V gene TRBV7-2 combines with J gene TRBJ1-6; 8 bases line up with TRBD1. The receptor was derived from a male patient between 2 and 15 years old who had a stem cell transplant for acute myeloid leukemia, so the T cells may come from the graft donor. Sequences were derived from PBMCs, mostly from graft donor cells, sampled 360 days after TCRalphabeta/CD19-depleted stem cell transplant. The DNA of the CDR3 is TGTGCCAGCAGCTACACAGGGGGTTTTGATTCACCCCTCCACTTT. Its protein product is CASSYTGGFDSPLHF.